This T cell receptor (beta chain) was captured by sequencing in a study of shared clonotypes between healthy human individuals. Per germline, CDR1 SGHDT and CDR2 YYEEEE. The CDR3 has 16 amino acids. V lost 0 bases and J 0 bases, leaving 12 bases between the germline ends. Measured with immunoSEQ multiplex PCR; TCRdb has only the in-frame clones, and not every one. Of around 2.1 million clones in the sample, under 95% were seen once. CD45RO negativity and positive selection for CCR7 defined naive CD8 cells, a population that excluded terminally differentiated effector memory CD45RA+ cells. The V and J genes are TRBV5-6 and TRBJ2-5; D might be TRBD1 (5 bases). The source material was naive CD8+ T cells from PBMCs. The sequence was obtained from a man between 18 and 35 years old in good health. Some clones in this sample may be carry-over from other donors' samples. This CDR3 reads CASSLVAGPYQETQYF. The CDR3 region has the DNA TGTGCCAGCAGCTTGGTAGCAGGGCCGTACCAAGAGACCCAGTACTTC.